The 23 T cell receptor beta chains in this list originate from one sample, sequenced in a study of neurological immune-mediated disorders. TCRdb re-called the 5' RACE reads with MiXCR, one entry per CDR3 protein. The data contain around 65,000 distinct CDR3 sequences, around 5% of them singletons. The sequenced sample was PBMCs. The origin of the receptors is a human donor with multiple sclerosis. The donor label of this sample is uncertain.

This clonotype was observed many times. The rearrangement links TRBV5-1 to TRBJ1-2; D remains unclear. CDR3 length equals 15 residues. Germline V gene lookup returns CDR1 SGHRS and CDR2 YFSETQ. Trimming took off 0 bases at V and 8 bases at J, with 17 bases between the two ends. CDR3 in amino acids: CASSLAGVGSWGYTF. As DNA, the CDR3 is TGCGCCAGCAGCTTGGCCGGGGTTGGGTCGTGGGGCTACACCTTC.

This clonotype was counted many times. The chain has TRBV4-2 and TRBJ2-7; D unclear. Looked up from germline, CDR1 is LGHNA and CDR2 is YNFKEQ. V was trimmed by 3 bases and J by 2 bases, leaving 8 bases between them. The CDR3 contains 13 residues. The CDR3 sequence is CASSQVSAYEQYF. The CDR3 DNA is TGTGCCAGCAGCCAGGTTTCGGCCTACGAGCAGTACTTC.

This clonotype was recorded many times. The chain uses TRBV20-1 and TRBJ1-2; no reliable D call. V was trimmed by 0 bases and J by 0 bases, leaving 11 bases between them. This CDR3 has 15 residues. Germline-derived CDR1 and CDR2 are DFQATT and SNEGSKA (reference sequence). DNA of the CDR3: TGCAGTGCTAGAGATGAGGGCCGGCCTAACTATGGCTACACCTTC. Its protein is CSARDEGRPNYGYTF.

There are many counts of this clonotype. V usage is TRBV29-1 and J usage is TRBJ1-2, with D possibly matching TRBD1 (6 bases). Per the germline V gene, CDR1 is SQVTM and CDR2 is ANQGSEA. V dropped 8 bases and J dropped 4 bases, with 14 bases sitting between them. This CDR3 has 12 residues. The CDR3 sequence: CSSLGAGYGYTF. The CDR3 nucleotides read TGCAGCTCGTTGGGGGCCGGCTATGGCTACACCTTC.

The table lists this clonotype with many counts. The rearrangement uses TRBV20-1 and TRBJ1-5, with 9 bases identical to TRBD1. V dropped 3 bases and J dropped 0; count of bases not matched to a gene: 9. CDR3 length: 17 amino acids. Germline V gene sequence: CDR1 DFQATT, CDR2 SNEGSKA (reference sequence). The CDR3 nucleotides read TGCAGTGCTAGCGGGGGCCAGGACAGGGGTAGCAATCAGCCCCAGCATTTT. Its translation: CSASGGQDRGSNQPQHF.

By share, this clonotype ranks as medium-sized. The rearrangement uses TRBV13 and TRBJ2-3; the D gene is possibly TRBD2 (6 bases). This CDR3 region has 15 residues. Per germline, CDR1 PRHDT and CDR2 FYEKMQ (reference sequence). V gave up 1 base and J gave up 3 bases, with 11 bases separating them. Here the CDR3 reads CASSLEEGMTDTQYF. The CDR3 nucleotides read TGTGCCAGCAGCTTAGAGGAGGGGATGACAGATACGCAGTATTTT.

This clonotype was picked up many times. Here the CDR3 reads CASSFMTGRSYNEQFF. The CDR3 coding sequence is TGTGCCAGCAGCTTTATGACAGGGCGCTCCTACAATGAGCAGTTCTTC. The genes are TRBV5-6 and TRBJ2-1, with TRBD1 matching 7 bases. This CDR3 has 16 amino acids. Germline CDR1 and CDR2: SGHDT and YYEEEE. J gave up 0 bases and V 2 bases, and 5 bases lay outside the gene matches.

This clonotype showed up many times. The genes are TRBV6-2 or TRBV6-3 and TRBJ1-5; tentative D call: TRBD1 (6 bases). V lost 7 bases, J lost 6 bases, and 16 bases lay in between. The CDR3 has 14 residues. Germline V gives CDR1 MNHEY, CDR2 SVGEGT. CDR3 sequence (DNA): TGTGCCAGCACCGCCGGGCCCAGGGGTCAGCCCCAGCATTTT. Its translation: CASTAGPRGQPQHF.

This clonotype showed up many times. The chain uses TRBV5-1 and TRBJ2-2; no reliable D call. Trimming removed 1 base at V and 5 bases at J, with 9 bases between. This CDR3 spans 14 amino acids. Germline-derived CDR1 and CDR2 are SGHRS and YFSETQ. Here the CDR3 reads CASSLYAGTGELFF. The CDR3 DNA sequence: TGCGCCAGCAGCTTGTATGCCGGTACCGGGGAGCTGTTTTTT.

The table lists this clonotype with many counts. This chain uses TRBV5-1 with TRBJ2-2; 14 bases align to TRBD2. The CDR3 loop spans 18 amino acids. Trimming at V came to 4 bases and at J to 0 bases, leaving 5 bases not matched to a gene. Germline V gene data show CDR1 as SGHRS and CDR2 as YFSETQ. CDR3 region: CASSVGLAGAANTGELFF. Written as DNA, the CDR3 is TGCGCCAGCAGCGTGGGACTAGCGGGGGCCGCGAACACCGGGGAGCTGTTTTTT. Full variable domain (missing parts from reference TRBV5-1 and TRBJ2-2): KAGVTQTPRYLIKTRGQQVTLSCSPISGHRSVSWYQQTPGQGLQFLFEYFSETQRNKGNFPGRFSGRQFSNSRSEMNVSTLELGDSALYLCASSVGLAGAANTGELFFGEGSRLTVL.

This clonotype came up many times. The chain recombines TRBV7-2 with TRBJ1-1, with a tentative D call TRBD1 (5 bases). Germline V CDR1 and CDR2: SGHTA, FQGNSA. Trimming took off 3 bases at V and 5 bases at J, with 10 bases between the two ends. This CDR3 contains 13 residues. The CDR3 DNA reads TGTGCCAGCAGCTTTTCTTGGGGGACTGAAGCTTTCTTT. Translated: CASSFSWGTEAFF.

This clonotype was picked up many times. This chain uses TRBV5-1 with TRBJ2-7; 11 bases agree with TRBD2. Germline-derived CDR1 and CDR2 are SGHRS and YFSETQ. This CDR3 region has 17 residues. The V and J ends lost 2 bases and 2 bases, in that order; junction bases with no gene match: 9. This chain's CDR3 is CASSFNPSSGGTYEQYF. CDR3 in DNA: TGCGCCAGCAGCTTCAACCCCTCTAGCGGGGGGACCTACGAGCAGTACTTC.

This clonotype has at least ten counts. The CDR3 reads CSVEDIYNTEAFF. CDR3 nucleotide sequence: TGCAGCGTTGAAGACATCTACAACACTGAAGCTTTCTTT. V and J are TRBV29-1 and TRBJ1-1; D gene ambiguous. Trimming shortened V by 0 bases and J by 2 bases, and 7 bases separated the two germline ends. The germline CDR1 and CDR2 sequences are SQVTM and ANQGSEA. This CDR3 has 13 residues.

This clonotype has a count of ten or more. This chain links TRBV5-1 with TRBJ2-3, with 10 positions matching TRBD1. Losses at the gene ends were 4 bases for V and 4 bases for J; bases not matched to a gene: 6. Looked up from germline, CDR1 is SGHRS and CDR2 is YFSETQ. The CDR3 is 15 amino acids. This CDR3 is CASSPGTGEPDTQYF. The CDR3 region has the DNA TGCGCCAGCAGCCCCGGGACAGGGGAACCAGATACGCAGTATTTT.

This clonotype was observed a single time. V and J are TRBV20-1 and TRBJ1-1, with D possibly matching TRBD1 (6 bases). The ends were cut back, 6 bases at V and 0 bases at J, with 11 bases in the middle. This CDR3 region has 13 residues. The germline gives CDR1 DFQATT, CDR2 SNEGSKA (reference sequence). In DNA form, the CDR3 reads TGCAGTGCCACCAGGGACATGAACACTGAAGCTTTCTTT. Translation: CSATRDMNTEAFF.

This clonotype was detected ten times or more. The chain couples TRBV4-1 to TRBJ2-7, with a weak D call TRBD1 (6 bases). The CDR3 runs to 17 residues. In germline, CDR1 is MGHRA, CDR2 YSYEKL. V dropped 0 bases and J dropped 1 base, with 16 bases sitting between them. CDR3 DNA: TGCGCCAGCAGCCAAGAATCTTGGCCCCAGGGGTCCTACGAGCAGTACTTC. This codes for CASSQESWPQGSYEQYF.

This clonotype was recorded many times. For the CDR3, the DNA is TGTGCCAGCAGTTCCGTCGAAGGGATTGGAAACACCATATATTTT. This codes for CASSSVEGIGNTIYF. V gene TRBV11-2 combines with J gene TRBJ1-3; D ambiguous. Germline CDR1 is SGHAT and CDR2 is FQNNGV. Trimming left V 6 bases short and J 3 bases short, with 15 bases between. The length of the CDR3 is 15 residues.

There are many counts of this clonotype. The chain combines TRBV12-3 or TRBV12-4 with TRBJ1-5; no clear D. The CDR3 length is 14 residues. V lost 3 bases and J 4 bases, leaving 10 bases between the germline ends. The CDR3 protein is CASSLDGLNQPQHF. Here the CDR3 DNA reads TGTGCCAGCAGTTTGGACGGATTAAATCAGCCCCAGCATTTT.

J is TRBJ2-1 and V is TRBV27; unclear D gene. The CDR3 loop spans 14 amino acids. Germline V gives CDR1 MNHEY, CDR2 SMNVEV (reference sequence). V shed 6 bases and J shed 1 base, with 10 bases lying between them. The CDR3 reads CASRLGSSYNEQFF. The CDR3, as DNA: TGTGCCAGCAGACTGGGTAGTTCCTACAATGAGCAGTTCTTC.

The rearrangement joins TRBV3-1 to TRBJ1-4, with D perhaps TRBD1 (5 bases). V dropped 2 bases and J dropped 4 bases, with 11 bases sitting between them. This CDR3 has 15 residues. Germline CDR1 LGHDT, CDR2 YNNKEL (reference sequence). The CDR3 sequence is CASSQPGRFNEKLFF. The CDR3 DNA reads TGTGCCAGCAGCCAACCGGGACGGTTTAATGAAAAACTGTTTTTT.

This clonotype was seen at least ten times. The chain has TRBV7-9 and TRBJ2-1; TRBD1 agrees at 8 bases. There are 16 residues in the CDR3. Germline V lookup: CDR1 SEHNR, CDR2 FQNEAQ (reference sequence). The trim removed 2 bases at V and 6 bases at J, leaving 9 bases unmatched. CDR3 sequence (DNA): TGTGCCAGCAGCTTACCCGGCAGGGGGCGTTTCAATGAGCAGTTCTTC. This sequence encodes CASSLPGRGRFNEQFF.

This clonotype was observed a few times. The chain employs TRBV11-2 and TRBJ1-1; D gene unclear. Deletions cut 8 bases from V and 1 base from J, with 14 bases between. CDR1 and CDR2 from the germline V gene are SGHAT and FQNNGV. This CDR3 has 14 residues. The chain's CDR3 is CASQLWVGNTEAFF. CDR3 DNA sequence: TGTGCCAGCCAGCTTTGGGTGGGGAACACTGAAGCTTTCTTT.

This clonotype occurred many times. This chain links TRBV20-1 with TRBJ1-2; D possibly corresponds to TRBD1 (5 bases). Trimming cost V 3 bases and J 2 bases, with 10 bases left between them. The CDR3 sequence is 13 residues long. The germline V gene has CDR1 DFQATT and CDR2 SNEGSKA (reference sequence). The CDR3 here is CSARGGSNYGYTF. As DNA, the CDR3 is TGCAGTGCTAGGGGGGGTAGCAACTATGGCTACACCTTC.